The 24 T cell receptor beta chains below all came from one sample that was sequenced in a study of T cell repertoires in cytomegalovirus infection. TCRdb re-derived calls from the reads in MiXCR, one entry per CDR3 protein. The table has 150,000 to 200,000 distinct CDR3 sequences, roughly 17% seen once. The source material was CD8+ T cells from PBMCs. The receptors stem from a human donor in good health (CMV status not recorded). Some clones in this sample may be carry-over from other donors' samples.

This clonotype was counted a few times. As DNA, the CDR3 is TGTGCCAGCAGCTTAAGGGGTCTAGCGGCCATCCTCGGGGAGACCCAGTACTTC. Translation gives CASSLRGLAAILGETQYF. This chain uses TRBV7-2 with TRBJ2-5, with 7 bases lining up with TRBD2. This CDR3 has 18 amino acids. Germline V gene sequence: CDR1 SGHTA, CDR2 FQGNSA. J lost 5 bases, V lost 2 bases, and 17 bases had no gene match.

Only a few counts were recorded for this clonotype. The CDR3 coding sequence is TGTGCCAGCAGCTTAATACTTGAGCAGTTCTTC. Translated: CASSLILEQFF. J is TRBJ2-1 and V is TRBV11-2; D gene uncertain. Per the germline V gene, CDR1 is SGHAT and CDR2 is FQNNGV. The CDR3 has 11 residues. Trimming took 2 bases from V and 9 from J, leaving 5 bases between them.

This clonotype has only one observation. The chain joins TRBV6-2 or TRBV6-3 to TRBJ2-7; 9 bases match TRBD2. Germline loops: CDR1 MNHEY, CDR2 SVGEGT. Trimming cost V 0 bases and J 3 bases; bases outside gene matches: 6. This CDR3 is built from 16 residues. CDR3 bases: TGTGCCAGCAGTTACTCCGCTAGCGGGAAAAGCTACGAGCAGTACTTC. Amino acid sequence: CASSYSASGKSYEQYF.

This sequence joins TRBV7-2 and TRBJ2-5; 11 bases line up with TRBD2. This CDR3 is built from 15 residues. Germline trimming cut 3 bases from V and 7 bases from J; bases unmatched to any gene: 7. Germline lookup yields CDR1 SGHTA and CDR2 FQGNSA. The CDR3 coding sequence is TGTGCCAGCAGCTTTACTAGCGGGGGTATTTGGACCCAGTACTTC. Its translation: CASSFTSGGIWTQYF.

The CDR3 DNA sequence: TGTGCCAGCAGCTTCTACGGGGTACGGGATGAAAAACTGTTTTTT. Amino acids: CASSFYGVRDEKLFF. The V call is TRBV11-2, the J call TRBJ1-4; no firm D call. V dropped 3 bases and J dropped 6 bases, with 14 bases sitting between them. There are 15 residues in the CDR3. The germline V gene encodes CDR1 SGHAT and CDR2 FQNNGV.

This clonotype has only a few counts. The genes are TRBV11-2 and TRBJ2-7, with D perhaps TRBD1 or TRBD2 (5 bases each). From germline, CDR1 is SGHAT and CDR2 FQNNGV. The CDR3 is 16 residues long. Between the trimmed V and J ends, which lost 4 bases and 2 bases, there was a span of 18 bases. CDR3: CASSSSGKGSTYEQYF. In DNA form, the CDR3 reads TGTGCCAGCAGCTCCTCCGGGAAGGGGAGTACCTACGAGCAGTACTTC.

This clonotype was recorded once. The genes are TRBV9 and TRBJ1-1; D ambiguous. The germline V gene has CDR1 SGDLS and CDR2 YYNGEE. The CDR3 is 13 residues long. Between the trimmed V and J ends, which lost 7 bases and 0 bases, there was a span of 10 bases. CDR3 sequence (DNA): TGTGCCAGCGGCAGGAAGATGAACACTGAAGCTTTCTTT. Translated, it gives CASGRKMNTEAFF.

The chain combines TRBV7-8 with TRBJ2-1; 9 bases map to TRBD1. CDR3 length: 15 residues. V trimming: 4 bases; J trimming: 3 bases; junction bases outside the gene matches: 4. Germline CDR1 SGHVS, CDR2 FQNEAQ. CDR3 sequence (DNA): TGTGCCAGCAGCTATGGGACAGGGCGCTACAATGAGCAGTTCTTC. Protein: CASSYGTGRYNEQFF.

This clonotype came up a few times. The chain couples TRBV15 to TRBJ2-1; 9 positions agree with TRBD1. J lost 5 bases, V lost 5 bases, and 7 bases had no gene match. The CDR3 spans 15 residues. Germline CDR1 and CDR2: LNHNV and YYDKDF (reference sequence). CDR3 sequence reads: CATSPLRDRDNEQFF. For the CDR3, the DNA is TGTGCCACCAGCCCCCTTCGGGACAGGGACAATGAGCAGTTCTTC.

CDR3 in DNA: TGCGCCAGCAGCCAAGAACCCGGGGATCAGCCCCAGCATTTT. Encoded protein: CASSQEPGDQPQHF. This chain links TRBV4-1 with TRBJ1-5; no clear D. Germline loops: CDR1 MGHRA, CDR2 YSYEKL. The V end lost 0 bases, the J end lost 5 bases, and 8 bases lay between the germline ends. This CDR3 spans 14 amino acids.

This clonotype was observed many times. The CDR3 DNA reads TGTGCCAGCAGTTCAGGGGCCGGAAGGGTCTACGAGCAGTACTTC. Translated, it gives CASSSGAGRVYEQYF. The chain uses TRBV28 and TRBJ2-7, with a possible D match to TRBD1 (6 bases). Germline CDR1 and CDR2: MDHEN and SYDVKM. The CDR3 runs to 15 residues. Trimming stripped 4 bases from V and 3 bases from J, with 16 bases between. Supplemented by reference TRBV28 and TRBJ2-7, the full variable domain reads DVKVTQSSRYLVKRTGEKVFLECVQDMDHENMFWYRQDPGLGLRLIYFSYDVKMKEKGDIPEGYSVSREKKERFSLILESASTNQTSMYLCASSSGAGRVYEQYFGPGTRLTVT.

The gene calls are TRBV7-3 and TRBJ2-1; D is tentatively TRBD1 or TRBD2 (6 bases each). V lost 5 bases, J lost 8 bases, and 22 bases lay in between. Germline CDR1 is SGHTA and CDR2 is FQGTGA. The CDR3 consists of 16 residues. As DNA, the CDR3 is TGTGCCAGCAGCCCTACGGCGGGGACACTTCTCGATGAGCAGTTCTTC. Its translation is CASSPTAGTLLDEQFF.

This clonotype was observed a few times. The V and J genes are TRBV6-2 or TRBV6-3 and TRBJ1-1, with D possibly being TRBD1 (5 bases). The germline gives CDR1 MNHEY, CDR2 SVGEGT. CDR3 size: 15 residues. Trimming removed 5 bases from V and 5 bases from J, with 18 bases in between. CDR3 nucleotide sequence: TGTGCCAGCAGTCCTTCCCGGGGGATATTTACTGAAGCTTTCTTT. This translates into CASSPSRGIFTEAFF.

This clonotype was counted only a few times. The rearrangement links TRBV12-3 or TRBV12-4 to TRBJ1-1, with D hard to call. The CDR3 has 15 amino acids. V was trimmed by 3 bases and J by 0 bases, leaving 11 bases between them. The CDR3 reads CASSFGSRMNTEAFF. As DNA, the CDR3 is TGTGCCAGCAGTTTCGGGAGCCGGATGAACACTGAAGCTTTCTTT.

In its sample, this clonotype was seen a few times. V and J are TRBV6-2 or TRBV6-3 and TRBJ2-4, with D perhaps matching TRBD1 (5 bases). There are 18 residues in the CDR3. Looked up from germline, CDR1 is MNHEY and CDR2 is SVGEGT. The V and J ends lost 6 bases and 0 bases respectively, with 21 bases between them. The CDR3: CASSSQLTGALAKNIQYF. Written as DNA, the CDR3 is TGTGCCAGCAGCTCTCAGCTAACAGGAGCTCTAGCCAAAAACATTCAGTACTTC.

This rearrangement joins TRBV29-1 to TRBJ2-1; weak D call: TRBD1 (6 bases). The ends were cut back, 2 bases at V and 0 bases at J, with 11 bases in the middle. This CDR3 is 15 amino acids long. CDR1 is SQVTM and CDR2 is ANQGSEA in the germline V gene. Here the CDR3 DNA reads TGCAGCGTTGAACAGGGGTCGAGCTCCTACAATGAGCAGTTCTTC. This gives the protein CSVEQGSSSYNEQFF.

The chain employs TRBV7-3 and TRBJ2-2; D call uncertain. This CDR3 is built from 15 residues. Germline V lookup: CDR1 SGHTA, CDR2 FQGTGA. The V gene lost 2 bases and the J gene lost 0 bases, with 7 bases spanning the gap. The CDR3 DNA sequence: TGTGCCAGCAGCTTAGCCAGTCCGAACACCGGGGAGCTGTTTTTT. Translation gives CASSLASPNTGELFF.

This chain uses TRBV6-2 or TRBV6-3 with TRBJ2-7; the D gene is possibly TRBD1 (6 bases). V shed 2 bases and J shed 3 bases, with 14 bases lying between them. This CDR3 contains 15 residues. Germline-derived CDR1 and CDR2 are MNHEY and SVGEGT. The DNA for the CDR3 is TGTGCCAGCAGTTACCCTTCTGACAGGCTCTACGAGCAGTACTTC. Amino acids: CASSYPSDRLYEQYF.

The chain has TRBV19 and TRBJ1-1; D not resolved. The CDR3 consists of 16 residues. Germline lookup yields CDR1 LNHDA and CDR2 SQIVND (reference sequence). The ends were cut back, 1 base at V and 1 base at J, with 13 bases in the middle. The chain's CDR3 is CASSIAGRAGNTEAFF. The DNA for the CDR3 is TGTGCCAGTAGTATAGCTGGTCGGGCGGGGAACACTGAAGCTTTCTTT.

This clonotype showed up just a few times. The CDR3 nucleotides are TGTGCCAGCAGCCTCAGGGAAGAGAACACTGAAGCTTTCTTT. This translates into CASSLREENTEAFF. This chain uses TRBV7-9 with TRBJ1-1; the D gene is possibly TRBD1 (5 bases). Trimming took off 5 bases at V and 1 base at J, with 11 bases between the two ends. Germline CDR1 and CDR2: SEHNR and FQNEAQ (reference sequence). This CDR3 region has 14 residues.

This chain links TRBV7-3 with TRBJ2-1; D may be TRBD1 or TRBD2 (5 bases each). CDR3 size: 13 residues. CDR1 is SGHTA, CDR2 FQGTGA, per germline. Trimming took 5 bases from V and 9 from J, leaving 14 bases between them. In DNA form, the CDR3 reads TGTGCCAGCAGCGAGGGGCTACGAGGTGAGCAGTTCTTC. Its translation: CASSEGLRGEQFF.

This clonotype was seen only a few times. This chain joins TRBV11-2 and TRBJ2-1; a possible D gene is TRBD2 (6 bases). In germline, CDR1 is SGHAT, CDR2 FQNNGV. V lost 5 bases to trimming and J lost 8 bases, with 31 bases between them. This CDR3 contains 19 residues. The CDR3 sequence is CASSNPALGGPKAWHEQFF. In DNA form, the CDR3 reads TGTGCCAGCAGCAACCCCGCGCTCGGAGGGCCAAAGGCGTGGCATGAGCAGTTCTTC. Filled out from reference TRBV11-2 and TRBJ2-1, the complete variable domain reads EAGVAQSPRYKIIEKRQSVAFWCNPISGHATLYWYQQILGQGPKLLIQFQNNGVVDDSQLPKDRFSAERLKGVDSTLKIQPAKLEDSAVYLCASSNPALGGPKAWHEQFFGPGTRLTVL.

This clonotype was counted only a few times. The chain recombines TRBV28 with TRBJ2-3; D is unresolved. The CDR3 has 15 amino acids. Germline assignment: CDR1 MDHEN and CDR2 SYDVKM. Trimming shortened V by 5 bases and J by 1 base, and 13 bases separated the two germline ends. The CDR3, as DNA: TGTGCCAGCAGTATCGGCCAGTTAGGCACAGATACGCAGTATTTT. This encodes CASSIGQLGTDTQYF. Looking up the rest from reference TRBV28 and TRBJ2-3 gives the full variable domain: DVKVTQSSRYLVKRTGEKVFLECVQDMDHENMFWYRQDPGLGLRLIYFSYDVKMKEKGDIPEGYSVSREKKERFSLILESASTNQTSMYLCASSIGQLGTDTQYFGPGTRLTVL.

This clonotype has more than one count but fewer than ten. The chain employs TRBV29-1 and TRBJ2-7; TRBD1 agrees at 7 bases. V lost 4 bases, J lost 0 bases, and 6 bases stayed unmatched. CDR3 size: 14 residues. From germline, CDR1 is SQVTM and CDR2 ANQGSEA. The CDR3 is CSVGQGNPSYEQYF. The CDR3 DNA reads TGCAGCGTTGGACAGGGCAATCCCTCCTACGAGCAGTACTTC.